This T cell receptor beta chain came from a study of control samples from healthy donors and cancer patients. The method was immunoSEQ multiplex PCR; TCRdb's version includes in-frame clones alone and lacks a portion of them. Of 110,000 to 150,000 clones in the sample, around nine tenths were seen once. Germline lookup yields CDR1 KGHSH and CDR2 LQKENI. V was clipped by 3 bases and J by 9 bases, with 13 bases between them. The CDR3 totals 13 residues. The sequence derives from a woman aged 25 to 39 in good health. The chain couples TRBV18 to TRBJ2-3, with D uncertain. Sequencing was carried out using blood. CDR3 bases: TGTGCCAGCTCACCTCCCAACGAAGAGACGCAGTATTTT. This translates into CASSPPNEETQYF.